The entry that follows covers one T cell receptor beta chain sequence. This sample was included in a study of blood T cell repertoires in COVID-19. About the research overall: Samples taken during acute and convalescent COVID-19 were collected in the United States, Italy and Spain. Sample material is recorded as cDNA or gDNA derived from T cells, B-cell-depleted T cells, or PBMCs.

With 6 bases removed from V and 0 bases from J, the gap between germline ends came to 5 bases. CDR3 length: 11 residues. Germline V CDR1 and CDR2: DFQATT, SNEGSKA (reference sequence). How the authors handled the data: It was from reference gene primer amplification that nucleated cell counts were estimated. Some clones are missing from TCRdb's copy, which holds only in-frame ones; the method was immunoSEQ multiplex PCR. The V and J calls and clone size come from that table; D and trimming were worked out from the DNA. The profile covers hundreds of thousands of clones, with about nine tenths appearing a single time and over 1.1% taken by the ten largest.

The clonotype comes from a woman between 25 and 40 years old with active or convalescent COVID-19. This chain connects TRBV20-1 to TRBJ1-2, with D hard to call. The sample taken for sequencing was peripheral blood. DNA for the CDR3: TGCAGTGCGGAGGCTAACTATGGCTACACCTTC. Its translation: CSAEANYGYTF.